This T cell receptor beta chain was identified during a study of blood T cell repertoires in COVID-19. In the study overall: Sources were T cells, B-cell-depleted T cells, or PBMCs; the material itself was cDNA or gDNA.

As originally analysed: Reference gene primer amplification yielded estimated nucleated cell counts. The data were produced by immunoSEQ multiplex PCR, yet TCRdb's version contains in-frame clones alone and is incomplete. For V, J and clone size, that table is used; D and trimming come from the DNA. The sample has tens of thousands of clones; around 84% are singletons. This sequence was found in a man aged 40-50 years with acute or convalescent COVID-19. The specimen sequenced was peripheral blood.

For the CDR3, the DNA is TGTGCCAGCAGCCAAGCGGGAGACTTACCAGATACGCAGTATTTT. Encoded protein: CASSQAGDLPDTQYF. The chain combines TRBV3-1 (or the pseudogene TRBV3-2) with TRBJ2-3, with D possibly being TRBD2 (6 bases). V shed 1 base and J shed 4 bases, with 12 bases lying between them. The length of the CDR3 is 15 residues. Germline V lookup: CDR1 LGHDT, CDR2 YNNKEL (reference sequence).